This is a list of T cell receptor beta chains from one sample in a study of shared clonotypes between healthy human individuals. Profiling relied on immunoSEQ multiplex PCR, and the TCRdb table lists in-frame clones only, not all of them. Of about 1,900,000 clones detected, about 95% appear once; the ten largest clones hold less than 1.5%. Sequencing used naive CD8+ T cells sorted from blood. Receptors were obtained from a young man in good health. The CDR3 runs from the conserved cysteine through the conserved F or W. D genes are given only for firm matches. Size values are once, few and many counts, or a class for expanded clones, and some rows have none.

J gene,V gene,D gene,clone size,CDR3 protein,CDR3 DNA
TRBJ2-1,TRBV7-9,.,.,CASSLSVGLDEQFF,TGTGCCAGCAGCTTATCGGTGGGCCTCGATGAGCAGTTCTTC
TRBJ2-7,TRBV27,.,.,CASSLSAFRHYEQYF,TGTGCCAGCAGTTTATCGGCGTTTAGACACTACGAGCAGTACTTC
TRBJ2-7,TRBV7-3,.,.,CASSLIPARGYYEQYF,TGTGCCAGCAGCTTAATTCCGGCCAGGGGTTATTACGAGCAGTACTTC
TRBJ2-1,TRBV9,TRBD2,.,CASSALLAGALSYNEQFF,TGTGCCAGCAGCGCCTTACTAGCGGGAGCCCTCTCCTACAATGAGCAGTTCTTC
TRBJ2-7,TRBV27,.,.,CASKPGTGTYEQYF,TGTGCCAGCAAGCCCGGGACGGGTACATACGAGCAGTACTTC
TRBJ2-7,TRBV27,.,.,CASSDSPFYEQYF,TGTGCCAGCAGTGATTCCCCCTTCTACGAGCAGTACTTC
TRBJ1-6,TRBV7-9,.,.,CASSPSKLNSPLHF,TGTGCCAGCAGCCCCTCTAAGCTGAATTCACCCCTCCACTTT
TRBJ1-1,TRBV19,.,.,CASSIRGDTEAFF,TGTGCCAGTAGTATCAGGGGAGACACTGAAGCTTTCTTT
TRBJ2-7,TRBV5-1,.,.,CASSYAGYDHEQYF,TGCGCCAGCAGCTACGCGGGTTATGACCACGAGCAGTACTTC
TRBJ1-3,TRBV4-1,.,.,CASSQERDSGNTIYF,TGCGCCAGCAGCCAAGAGAGAGACTCTGGAAACACCATATATTTT
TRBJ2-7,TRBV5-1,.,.,CASSAETGTEQYF,TGCGCCAGCAGCGCTGAGACCGGGACGGAGCAGTACTTC
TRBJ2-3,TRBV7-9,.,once,CASSPPGGRGQSDTQYF,TGTGCCAGCAGCCCCCCCGGCGGGCGGGGACAGTCAGATACGCAGTATTTT
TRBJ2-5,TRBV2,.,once,CASSEWAGEGEETQYF,TGTGCCAGCAGTGAATGGGCAGGTGAGGGCGAAGAGACCCAGTACTTC
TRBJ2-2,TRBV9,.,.,CASSPGSVGELFF,TGTGCCAGCAGCCCAGGGAGTGTCGGGGAGCTGTTTTTT
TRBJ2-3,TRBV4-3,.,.,CASSQFVRGAGDTQYF,TGCGCCAGCAGCCAATTCGTACGCGGGGCTGGGGATACGCAGTATTTT
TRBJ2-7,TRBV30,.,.,CAWDSGQYEQYF,TGTGCCTGGGACTCCGGACAGTACGAGCAGTACTTC
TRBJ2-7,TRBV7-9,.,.,CASGFLGAGPSYEQYF,TGTGCCAGCGGTTTCCTTGGGGCAGGGCCATCCTACGAGCAGTACTTC
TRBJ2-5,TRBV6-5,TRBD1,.,CASSPQGVGETQYF,TGTGCCAGCAGTCCACAGGGGGTAGGGGAGACCCAGTACTTC
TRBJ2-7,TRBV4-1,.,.,CASSQVLRIGNDEQYF,TGCGCCAGCAGCCAAGTTTTACGGATCGGTAACGACGAGCAGTACTTC
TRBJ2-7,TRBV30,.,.,CAWSLRDTYYEQYF,TGTGCCTGGAGTCTCCGGGACACATACTACGAGCAGTACTTC
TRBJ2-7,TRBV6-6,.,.,CATGDYEQYF,TGTGCCACGGGGGACTACGAGCAGTACTTC
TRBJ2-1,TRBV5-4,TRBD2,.,CASSLVLGLVNEQFF,TGTGCCAGCAGCTTGGTATTGGGACTAGTCAATGAGCAGTTCTTC
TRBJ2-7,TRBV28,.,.,CASSSADSYEQYF,TGTGCCAGCAGTTCCGCTGACAGCTACGAGCAGTACTTC
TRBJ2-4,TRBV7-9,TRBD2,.,CASSPFVAGWKNIQYF,TGTGCCAGCAGCCCTTTTGTAGCGGGGTGGAAAAACATTCAGTACTTC
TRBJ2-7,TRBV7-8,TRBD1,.,CASSPYMGQGYYEQYF,TGTGCCAGCAGCCCATACATGGGACAGGGATACTACGAGCAGTACTTC
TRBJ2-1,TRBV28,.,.,CASSTGSLRGGNEQFF,TGTGCCAGCTCCACCGGGTCCCTCCGAGGGGGGAATGAGCAGTTCTTC
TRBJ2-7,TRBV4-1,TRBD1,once,CASSQTGTGGHEQYF,TGCGCCAGCAGCCAAACCGGGACAGGGGGCCACGAGCAGTACTTC
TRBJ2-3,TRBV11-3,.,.,CASSSGRMGTDTQYF,TGTGCCAGCAGCTCCGGACGGATGGGGACGGATACGCAGTATTTT
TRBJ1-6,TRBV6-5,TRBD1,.,CASSYLGQTNSPLHF,TGTGCCAGCAGTTACTTGGGACAGACTAATTCACCCCTCCACTTT
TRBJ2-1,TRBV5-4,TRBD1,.,CATAYPGGYNEQFF,TGTGCCACGGCCTACCCAGGGGGCTACAATGAGCAGTTCTTC
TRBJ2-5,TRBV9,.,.,CASSVDRTGETQYF,TGTGCCAGCAGCGTAGACAGGACGGGGGAGACCCAGTACTTC
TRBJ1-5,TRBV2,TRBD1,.,CASGTGANDPTPPVNQPQHF,TGTGCCAGCGGGACAGGGGCGAATGACCCAACCCCCCCCGTGAATCAGCCCCAGCATTTT
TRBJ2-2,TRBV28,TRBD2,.,CASSEGLAGAAGELFF,TGTGCCAGCAGTGAGGGACTAGCGGGGGCCGCCGGGGAGCTGTTTTTT
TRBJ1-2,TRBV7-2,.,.,CASSTWTDQHYGYTF,TGTGCCAGCAGCACTTGGACAGATCAACACTATGGCTACACCTTC
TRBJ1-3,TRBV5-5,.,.,CASSLDLRNTIYF,TGTGCCAGCAGCTTGGATTTACGCAACACCATATATTTT
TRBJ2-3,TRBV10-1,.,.,CARDPRDTQYF,TGCGCCAGGGATCCTCGAGATACGCAGTATTTT
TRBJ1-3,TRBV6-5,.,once,CASSWGQGGGNTIYF,TGTGCCAGCAGTTGGGGACAAGGGGGTGGAAACACCATATATTTT
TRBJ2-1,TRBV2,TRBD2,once,CASSGTSGDNEQFF,TGTGCCAGCAGTGGGACTAGCGGGGACAATGAGCAGTTCTTC
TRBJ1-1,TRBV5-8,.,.,CASSPDGSNTEAFF,TGTGCCAGCAGCCCGGACGGGTCTAACACTGAAGCTTTCTTT
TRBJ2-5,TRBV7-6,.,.,CASSFGPRQETQYF,TGTGCCAGCAGCTTTGGCCCGCGTCAAGAGACCCAGTACTTC
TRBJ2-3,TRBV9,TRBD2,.,CASSVGLAGENTDTQYF,TGTGCCAGCAGCGTGGGACTAGCGGGAGAGAACACAGATACGCAGTATTTT
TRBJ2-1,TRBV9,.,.,CASSVAGEQFF,TGTGCCAGCAGCGTAGCGGGTGAGCAGTTCTTC
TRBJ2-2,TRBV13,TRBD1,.,CASSSLTGGNTGELFF,TGTGCCAGCAGCTCCTTGACAGGGGGCAACACCGGGGAGCTGTTTTTT
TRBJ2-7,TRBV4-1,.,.,CASSQDPPGASYEQYF,TGCGCCAGCAGCCAAGACCCTCCGGGAGCTTCTTACGAGCAGTACTTC
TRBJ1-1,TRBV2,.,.,CASSYRTLEAFF,TGTGCCAGCAGTTACCGGACGCTTGAAGCTTTCTTT
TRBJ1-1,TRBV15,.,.,CATSTASYTEAFF,TGTGCCACCAGTACGGCCTCCTACACTGAAGCTTTCTTT
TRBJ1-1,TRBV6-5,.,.,CASGIRMYTEAFF,TGTGCCAGCGGGATTCGCATGTACACTGAAGCTTTCTTT
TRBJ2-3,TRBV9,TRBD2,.,CASSGTSGNTDTQYF,TGTGCCAGCAGCGGGACTAGCGGGAACACAGATACGCAGTATTTT
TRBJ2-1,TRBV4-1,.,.,CASSQIRTASYNEQFF,TGCGCCAGCAGCCAAATCAGAACTGCCTCCTACAATGAGCAGTTCTTC
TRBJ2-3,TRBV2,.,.,CASSEQAADTQYF,TGTGCCAGCAGTGAACAGGCTGCAGATACGCAGTATTTT
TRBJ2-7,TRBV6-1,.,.,CASSGNLYEQYF,TGTGCCAGCAGTGGTAATCTCTACGAGCAGTACTTC
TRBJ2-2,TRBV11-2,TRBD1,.,CASSLVGTGAGELFF,TGTGCCAGCAGCTTAGTAGGGACAGGGGCCGGGGAGCTGTTTTTT
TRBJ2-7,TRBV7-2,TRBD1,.,CASSYPRDRAPSYEQYF,TGTGCCAGCAGCTATCCAAGGGACAGGGCCCCCTCCTACGAGCAGTACTTC
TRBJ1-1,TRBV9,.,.,CASSEGGRTEAFF,TGTGCCAGCAGCGAGGGGGGGAGGACTGAAGCTTTCTTT